The 23 T cell receptor beta chains listed next were all sequenced from one sample in a study of identical twins. Each CDR3 protein is one row after TCRdb ran MiXCR on the 5' RACE reads. This table has fewer than 550,000 distinct CDR3 sequences, roughly 15% appearing once. These data are also associated with another study on yellow fever vaccine responses in identical twins.

The sample consisted of CD4+ T cells sorted from blood. The origin of the receptors is a woman under 30 in good health.

This clonotype has a handful of counts. This chain connects TRBV25-1 to TRBJ2-5, with D tentatively TRBD1 (5 bases). This CDR3 comprises 12 residues. Trimming stripped 7 bases from V and 5 bases from J, with 11 bases between. Looked up from germline, CDR1 is MGHDK and CDR2 is SYGVNS. In DNA, the CDR3 is TGTGCCAGCAACGACAGTGGGGAGACCCAGTACTTC. Its protein product is CASNDSGETQYF. Full variable domain (outside the CDR3, taken from reference TRBV25-1 and TRBJ2-5): EADIYQTPRYLVIGTGKKITLECSQTMGHDKMYWYQQDPGMELHLIHYSYGVNSTEKGDLSSESTVSRIRTEHFPLTLESARPSHTSQYLCASNDSGETQYFGPGTRLLVL.

The rearrangement links TRBV28 to TRBJ1-2; the D gene is possibly TRBD1 (5 bases). V was pared by 6 bases and J by 2 bases, with 16 bases between. The CDR3 covers 15 residues. CDR1 and CDR2 from the germline V gene are MDHEN and SYDVKM. CDR3 amino acids: CASSPGAVSNYGYTF. In DNA, the CDR3 is TGTGCCAGCAGCCCTGGGGCAGTCTCGAACTATGGCTACACCTTC.

The table lists this clonotype with a few counts. The DNA of the CDR3 is TGTGCCAGACGAGCAGGGTCGAATACGCAGTATTTT. This sequence encodes CARRAGSNTQYF. The J gene is TRBJ2-3, the V gene TRBV2; a weak D match, TRBD1 (5 bases). The germline CDR1 and CDR2 sequences are SNHLY and FYNNEI. The length of the CDR3 is 12 residues. Trimming removed 9 bases from V and 7 bases from J, with 14 bases in between.

This clonotype was detected a few times. This chain uses TRBV5-5 with TRBJ2-3, with 7 bases matching TRBD1. The V gene end was trimmed by 3 bases and the J gene end by 7 bases; junction bases not matched to a gene: 14. Germline loops: CDR1 SGHKS, CDR2 YYEKEE (reference sequence). This CDR3 has 16 residues. CDR3 in amino acids: CASSSRGQEWGHTQYF. The CDR3 DNA reads TGTGCCAGCAGCTCCAGAGGACAGGAGTGGGGCCATACGCAGTATTTT.

The rearrangement links TRBV28 to TRBJ2-7; 7 bases fit TRBD2. Germline CDR1 and CDR2: MDHEN and SYDVKM. J lost 2 bases, V lost 5 bases, and 6 bases had no gene match. This CDR3 contains 14 residues. The CDR3 sequence: CASSKRDYAYEQYF. The CDR3 DNA reads TGTGCCAGCAGTAAAAGGGACTATGCCTACGAGCAGTACTTC.

In its sample, this clonotype was seen a few times. This chain joins TRBV28 and TRBJ2-3; tentative D call: TRBD1 (6 bases). The CDR3 sequence is 13 residues long. The V end was cut by 5 bases, the J end by 4 bases, with 10 bases between. The germline CDR1 and CDR2 sequences are MDHEN and SYDVKM. The CDR3 here is CASSEGVADTQYF. The CDR3 DNA is TGTGCCAGCAGTGAGGGGGTTGCAGATACGCAGTATTTT.

In its sample, this clonotype was seen a few times. This rearrangement joins TRBV12-3 or TRBV12-4 to TRBJ2-5; D is unresolved. The CDR3 extends over 14 amino acids. Trimming took 3 bases from V and 2 from J, leaving 10 bases between them. CDR3 sequence: CASSLQLGQETQYF. The CDR3 DNA reads TGTGCCAGCAGTTTGCAATTGGGTCAAGAGACCCAGTACTTC.

The table lists this clonotype with a few counts. The chain links TRBV12-3 or TRBV12-4 to TRBJ1-5; D gene unclear. The CDR3 spans 12 residues. With 7 bases removed from V and 1 base from J, the gap between germline ends came to 5 bases. CDR3 DNA: TGTGCCAGCAAGGAGAGCAATCAGCCCCAGCATTTT. Translated: CASKESNQPQHF.

This clonotype was counted a few times. V and J are TRBV2 and TRBJ2-3; no clear D gene. V dropped 1 base and J dropped 4 bases, with 9 bases sitting between them. The germline CDR1 and CDR2 sequences are SNHLY and FYNNEI. The CDR3 runs to 14 residues. The CDR3 loop is CASSEVYIPDTQYF. The CDR3 bases are TGTGCCAGCAGTGAAGTTTACATCCCAGATACGCAGTATTTT. The full variable domain, its missing parts supplied by reference TRBV2 and TRBJ2-3, is EPEVTQTPSHQVTQMGQEVILRCVPISNHLYFYWYRQILGQKVEFLVSFYNNEISEKSEIFDDQFSVERPDGSNFTLKIRSTKLEDSAMYFCASSEVYIPDTQYFGPGTRLTVL.

V gene TRBV4-1 combines with J gene TRBJ1-2; D not certain. The CDR3 runs 14 residues. V dropped 4 bases and J dropped 6 bases, with 15 bases sitting between them. Germline V CDR1 and CDR2: MGHRA, YSYEKL. This CDR3 is CASSPGPPGHGYTF. DNA of the CDR3: TGCGCCAGCAGCCCAGGACCTCCTGGGCATGGCTACACCTTC.

The chain is built from TRBV4-1 and TRBJ2-6; the match to TRBD1 covers 7 bases. CDR3 length equals 18 residues. J gave up 0 bases and V 3 bases, and 8 bases lay outside the gene matches. The germline V gene has CDR1 MGHRA and CDR2 YSYEKL. Here the CDR3 reads CASSHPGQRSSGANVLTF. In DNA form, the CDR3 reads TGCGCCAGCAGCCACCCGGGACAGCGAAGCTCTGGGGCCAACGTCCTGACTTTC.

The chain employs TRBV6-5 and TRBJ1-2; D ambiguous. The V gene lost 2 bases and the J gene lost 7 bases, with 23 bases spanning the gap. Germline loops: CDR1 MNHEY, CDR2 SVGAGI. The CDR3 is 17 amino acids. CDR3 DNA sequence: TGTGCCAGCAGTTACAGCCCTACTCGGACGTTGGCTGGTGGCTACACCTTC. Translation gives CASSYSPTRTLAGGYTF.

This chain joins TRBV10-1 and TRBJ2-3; D is uncertain. The CDR3 has 15 residues. Deletions cut 4 bases from V and 7 bases from J, with 18 bases between. CDR1 and CDR2 (germline): WNHNN, SYGVQD (reference sequence). CDR3 sequence: CASSGGGRPGYTQYF. The CDR3 nucleotides read TGCGCCAGCAGTGGTGGCGGACGTCCTGGGTATACGCAGTATTTT.

This clonotype turned up a few times. This sequence joins TRBV5-1 and TRBJ2-1, with 8 nucleotides matching TRBD2. CDR3 length equals 16 residues. The germline V gene has CDR1 SGHRS and CDR2 YFSETQ. With V trimmed by 1 base and J by 4 bases, 7 bases remained unmatched. Here the CDR3 DNA reads TGCGCCAGCAGCTTGAATCTAGCGGGCGCATACAATGAGCAGTTCTTC. Translating it yields CASSLNLAGAYNEQFF. The full variable domain, completed using reference TRBV5-1 and TRBJ2-1, is KAGVTQTPRYLIKTRGQQVTLSCSPISGHRSVSWYQQTPGQGLQFLFEYFSETQRNKGNFPGRFSGRQFSNSRSEMNVSTLELGDSALYLCASSLNLAGAYNEQFFGPGTRLTVL.

CDR3 sequence: CASSTGFAQPQHF. The DNA for the CDR3 is TGTGCCAGTAGTACCGGTTTCGCTCAGCCCCAGCATTTT. The genes are TRBV19 and TRBJ1-5; D unresolved. This CDR3 spans 13 amino acids. The V end was cut by 4 bases, the J end by 6 bases, with 10 bases between. CDR1 and CDR2 from the germline V gene are LNHDA and SQIVND (reference sequence).

The gene calls are TRBV3-1 and TRBJ2-5, with 14 bases aligning to TRBD2. The CDR3 extends over 16 amino acids. Losses at the gene ends were 3 bases for V and 4 bases for J; bases not matched to a gene: 4. Germline V lookup: CDR1 LGHDT, CDR2 YNNKEL (reference sequence). As DNA, the CDR3 is TGTGCCAGCAGCCACCCGGGACTAGCGGGAGTAGAGACCCAGTACTTC. Amino acid sequence: CASSHPGLAGVETQYF.

This clonotype was seen only a few times. The chain links TRBV27 to TRBJ1-6, with a weak D call TRBD1 (5 bases). The CDR3 is 14 amino acids. The V end lost 3 bases, the J end lost 8 bases, and 11 bases lay between the germline ends. Germline V lookup: CDR1 MNHEY, CDR2 SMNVEV (reference sequence). The DNA for the CDR3 is TGTGCCAGCAGTTTCCAGGGTGTCTATTCACCCCTCCACTTT. Translating it yields CASSFQGVYSPLHF.

The rearrangement joins TRBV9 to TRBJ2-7, with TRBD2 matching over 8 bases. This CDR3 comprises 15 residues. CDR1 SGDLS and CDR2 YYNGEE come from the germline V gene. V was pared by 0 bases and J by 5 bases, with 7 bases of the junction left unmatched. As DNA, the CDR3 is TGTGCCAGCAGCGTAGCTGCCGGGAGGGAAAACGAGCAGTACTTC. It specifies CASSVAAGRENEQYF.

The V and J genes are TRBV5-1 and TRBJ2-7; D might be TRBD2 (5 bases). The CDR3 contains 13 residues. Trimming stripped 4 bases from V and 7 bases from J, with 15 bases between. The germline gives CDR1 SGHRS, CDR2 YFSETQ. The CDR3, as DNA: TGCGCCAGCAGCCCTCGTTCCGGGGTAGAGCAGTACTTC. Translated: CASSPRSGVEQYF.

This clonotype was observed many times. The chain joins TRBV28 to TRBJ2-5; D is ambiguous. The CDR3 runs to 11 residues. Trimming stripped 6 bases from V and 4 bases from J, with 6 bases between. CDR1 MDHEN and CDR2 SYDVKM come from the germline V gene. This CDR3 is CASRWRETQYF. CDR3 nucleotides: TGTGCCAGCAGGTGGAGAGAGACCCAGTACTTC. Full variable domain (missing parts from reference TRBV28 and TRBJ2-5): DVKVTQSSRYLVKRTGEKVFLECVQDMDHENMFWYRQDPGLGLRLIYFSYDVKMKEKGDIPEGYSVSREKKERFSLILESASTNQTSMYLCASRWRETQYFGPGTRLLVL.

The chain combines TRBV3-1 with TRBJ2-7; TRBD1 matches 7 bases. V trimming: 6 bases; J trimming: 0 bases; junction bases outside the gene matches: 8. Germline values: CDR1 LGHDT, CDR2 YNNKEL (reference sequence). The CDR3 runs to 15 residues. The CDR3 reads CASRPTGVGSYEQYF. Here the CDR3 DNA reads TGTGCCAGCAGACCCACAGGGGTGGGCTCCTACGAGCAGTACTTC.

This clonotype was seen a handful of times. The chain couples TRBV12-3 or TRBV12-4 to TRBJ2-7; the match to TRBD2 covers 10 bases. With 5 bases clipped from V and 5 bases from J, the junction kept 6 bases outside the gene matches. The CDR3 runs to 14 residues. DNA of the CDR3: TGTGCCAGCAGTCTACTAGCGGGAACAGACGAGCAGTACTTC. It specifies CASSLLAGTDEQYF.

V gene TRBV3-1 combines with J gene TRBJ2-5; TRBD2 matches 8 bases. Germline CDR1 reads LGHDT; CDR2 reads YNNKEL (reference sequence). The CDR3 length is 16 residues. The J segment lost 1 base and the V segment lost 1 base, leaving 5 bases of the junction unmatched. The CDR3 DNA is TGTGCCAGCAGCCAAGGAAAAGCGGGGGCCCAAGAGACCCAGTACTTC. This gives the protein CASSQGKAGAQETQYF.